These 28 T cell receptor beta chains were sequenced from one sample in a study of CD8 T cells in ankylosing spondylitis. A single record per CDR3 protein comes from TCRdb applying MiXCR to the 5' RACE reads. Among 30,000 to 45,000 distinct CDR3 sequences, approximately 11% were seen once, and the ten largest hold 20%. The material sequenced was synovial fluid, either unsorted or a sorted T cell fraction (not recorded which). The receptors stem from a male donor with ankylosing spondylitis.

The rearrangement links TRBV12-3 or TRBV12-4 to TRBJ1-1, with D unclear. Trimming pared 5 bases from V and 1 base from J, leaving 8 bases between. The CDR3 length is 13 residues. CDR3 in amino acids: CASSTVTNTEAFF. CDR3 in DNA: TGTGCCAGCAGTACAGTTACGAACACTGAAGCTTTCTTT.

The rearrangement uses TRBV20-1 and TRBJ2-1; no definite D call. CDR1 DFQATT and CDR2 SNEGSKA come from the germline V gene (reference sequence). The CDR3 totals 12 residues. V lost 5 bases, J lost 9 bases, and 14 bases lay in between. The chain's CDR3 is CSAAVSGREQFF. The CDR3 bases are TGCAGTGCTGCGGTATCGGGCCGTGAGCAGTTCTTC.

This clonotype was recorded at least ten times. V gene TRBV15 combines with J gene TRBJ2-7; D is possibly TRBD2 (7 bases). The CDR3 is 13 amino acids. Deletions cut 5 bases from V and 1 base from J, with 9 bases between. The germline V gene has CDR1 LNHNV and CDR2 YYDKDF (reference sequence). CDR3 loop: CATSGGASYEQYF. The CDR3 nucleotides are TGTGCCACCAGCGGGGGGGCTTCCTACGAGCAGTACTTC.

This clonotype was recorded at least ten times. The chain couples TRBV28 to TRBJ1-1; no reliable D call. The CDR3 runs to 14 residues. V was cut by 5 bases and J by 3 bases, with 13 bases left in between. In germline, CDR1 is MDHEN, CDR2 SYDVKM. The CDR3 DNA reads TGTGCCAGCAGTCTTTTTGTGGAGGACACTGAAGCTTTCTTT. Translating it yields CASSLFVEDTEAFF.

This clonotype has at least ten counts. This chain links TRBV7-8 with TRBJ2-2, with D perhaps being TRBD1 or TRBD2 (5 bases each). Trimming took off 3 bases at V and 4 bases at J, with 12 bases between the two ends. The length of the CDR3 is 15 residues. The germline V gene encodes CDR1 SGHVS and CDR2 FQNEAQ. CDR3: CASSFVQGPTGELFF. The CDR3 DNA reads TGTGCCAGCAGCTTCGTTCAGGGACCCACCGGGGAGCTGTTTTTT. The whole variable domain, remainder taken from reference TRBV7-8 and TRBJ2-2, is GAGVSQSPRYKVAKRGQDVALRCDPISGHVSLFWYQQALGQGPEFLTYFQNEAQLDKSGLPSDRFFAERPEGSVSTLKIQRTQQEDSAVYLCASSFVQGPTGELFFGEGSRLTVL.

This clonotype was picked up many times. V usage is TRBV28 and J usage is TRBJ2-7; 8 positions match TRBD1. The CDR3 totals 14 residues. V lost 3 bases to trimming and J lost 4 bases; unmatched junction nucleotides: 5. Germline CDR1 MDHEN, CDR2 SYDVKM. CDR3 DNA sequence: TGTGCCAGCAGTTTGTGGACAGGGAGTTACGAGCAGTACTTC. Translated, it gives CASSLWTGSYEQYF.

The CDR3, as DNA: TGTGCCAGCACCTTGGGTAGTTTGGGCGTGTCCAAAAACATTCAGTACTTC. It yields the protein CASTLGSLGVSKNIQYF. The rearrangement joins TRBV7-2 to TRBJ2-4, with unresolved D. Germline V gene data show CDR1 as SGHTA and CDR2 as FQGNSA. The CDR3 is 17 residues long. Trimming stripped 7 bases from V and 2 bases from J, with 21 bases between.

By proportion, this clonotype is medium-sized. This chain uses TRBV7-3 with TRBJ1-1, with 8 bases matching TRBD1. Trimming at V came to 5 bases and at J to 1 base, leaving 3 bases not matched to a gene. Germline CDR1 is SGHTA and CDR2 is FQGTGA. This CDR3 is built from 14 residues. CDR3 sequence (DNA): TGTGCCAGCAGCCAGGGGGCAGGGAACACTGAAGCTTTCTTT. It translates to CASSQGAGNTEAFF.

The gene calls are TRBV5-1 and TRBJ1-3; 7 bases agree with TRBD1. The CDR3 is made up of 15 amino acids. The V gene's germline CDR1 is SGHRS and CDR2 YFSETQ. With 3 bases clipped from V and 2 bases from J, the junction kept 5 bases outside the gene matches. CDR3 nucleotide sequence: TGCGCCAGCAGCTCTCAGGGGGGCCCTGGAAACACCATATATTTT. Its translation: CASSSQGGPGNTIYF.

This clonotype was seen only a few times. The rearrangement joins TRBV4-2 to TRBJ2-7, with 7 positions matching TRBD2. J gave up 1 base and V 0 bases, and 15 bases lay outside the gene matches. Germline values: CDR1 LGHNA, CDR2 YNFKEQ. The CDR3 is made up of 19 amino acids. CDR3 nucleotide sequence: TGTGCCAGCAGCCAAGAGGGGGGGAGCGGGCCCCATTTGTCCTACGAGCAGTACTTC. It encodes CASSQEGGSGPHLSYEQYF.

This clonotype was detected a few times. The chain combines TRBV11-3 with TRBJ2-7; D not certain. Germline assignment: CDR1 SGHNT and CDR2 YENEEA. The CDR3 runs 13 residues. Trimming pared 0 bases from V and 6 bases from J, leaving 9 bases between. In DNA, the CDR3 is TGTGCCAGCAGCTTAGATCCGGGCGTCGAGCAGTACTTC. This gives the protein CASSLDPGVEQYF. The whole variable domain, remainder taken from reference TRBV11-3 and TRBJ2-7, is EAGVVQSPRYKIIEKKQPVAFWCNPISGHNTLYWYLQNLGQGPELLIRYENEEAVDDSQLPKDRFSAERLKGVDSTLKIQPAELGDSAVYLCASSLDPGVEQYFGPGTRLTVT.

Many counts were recorded for this clonotype. This chain connects TRBV28 to TRBJ2-7, with no clear D. V was shortened by 6 bases and J by 0 bases, with 12 bases between the two germline ends. The CDR3 covers 14 residues. The germline V gene encodes CDR1 MDHEN and CDR2 SYDVKM. The CDR3 DNA reads TGTGCCAGCAGGTCCTACAGCAGCTCCTACGAGCAGTACTTC. This gives the protein CASRSYSSSYEQYF.

The chain uses TRBV3-1 and TRBJ1-4; TRBD1 matches 7 bases. Unmatched junction bases numbered 12, after V lost 5 bases and J lost 6 bases. Germline V gives CDR1 LGHDT, CDR2 YNNKEL (reference sequence). This CDR3 comprises 16 residues. CDR3 sequence reads: CASSTRVSGGDEKLFF. The CDR3 DNA follows: TGTGCCAGCAGCACCAGAGTGTCAGGGGGGGATGAAAAACTGTTTTTT.

This clonotype has at least ten counts. This chain connects TRBV7-2 to TRBJ2-5; the D gene is possibly TRBD1 (5 bases). V was cut by 2 bases and J by 3 bases, with 13 bases left in between. The CDR3 contains 15 residues. Germline V gene data show CDR1 as SGHTA and CDR2 as FQGNSA. The CDR3 is CASSLNWQGKETQYF. CDR3 DNA: TGTGCCAGCAGCTTAAATTGGCAGGGTAAAGAGACCCAGTACTTC.

This clonotype was found many times. The chain employs TRBV10-3 and TRBJ2-7, with 12 bases matching TRBD2. Germline CDR1 reads ENHRY; CDR2 reads SYGVKD. This CDR3 is built from 17 residues. V dropped 5 bases and J dropped 11; count of bases not matched to a gene: 19. The chain's CDR3 is CAISPRLAGAKGEVEYF. CDR3 bases: TGTGCCATCAGTCCCCGACTAGCGGGAGCCAAAGGCGAAGTTGAGTACTTC.

The chain recombines TRBV6-5 with TRBJ2-2; D remains ambiguous. V lost 1 base and J lost 4, with 7 bases in between. Germline CDR1 and CDR2: MNHEY and SVGAGI. The CDR3 totals 14 residues. The DNA of the CDR3 is TGTGCCAGCAGTTACTGGGCTAGCACCGGGGAGCTGTTTTTT. It encodes CASSYWASTGELFF.

CDR3 in amino acids: CASSLGGAAEAFF. CDR3 DNA: TGCGCCAGCAGCTTGGGGGGGGCCGCTGAAGCTTTCTTT. The rearrangement uses TRBV5-1 and TRBJ1-1; maybe TRBD1 (6 bases). The CDR3 extends over 13 amino acids. The ends were cut back, 0 bases at V and 6 bases at J, with 9 bases in the middle. The germline V gene encodes CDR1 SGHRS and CDR2 YFSETQ.

V usage is TRBV4-3 and J usage is TRBJ2-7; 7 nucleotides match TRBD2. Germline CDR1 reads LGHNA; CDR2 reads YSLEER. The trim removed 0 bases at V and 2 bases at J, leaving 4 bases unmatched. The CDR3 loop spans 15 amino acids. In DNA form, the CDR3 reads TGCGCCAGCAGCCAAGAAGCTAGCGGAACCTACGAGCAGTACTTC. Translation: CASSQEASGTYEQYF.

This clonotype has more than one count but fewer than ten. The V call is TRBV2, the J call TRBJ2-7; TRBD1 aligns across 9 bases. The CDR3 totals 16 residues. From germline, CDR1 is SNHLY and CDR2 FYNNEI. V lost 4 bases to trimming and J lost 2 bases; unmatched junction nucleotides: 9. The CDR3 coding sequence is TGTGCCAGCAGTGGTCCGCCGGGACAGGGTACCTACGAGCAGTACTTC. This gives the protein CASSGPPGQGTYEQYF. Supplemented by reference TRBV2 and TRBJ2-7, the full variable domain reads EPEVTQTPSHQVTQMGQEVILRCVPISNHLYFYWYRQILGQKVEFLVSFYNNEISEKSEIFDDQFSVERPDGSNFTLKIRSTKLEDSAMYFCASSGPPGQGTYEQYFGPGTRLTVT.

In its sample, this clonotype was seen many times. The chain uses TRBV6-5 and TRBJ2-2; 9 positions agree with TRBD2. CDR3 length: 16 residues. Losses at the gene ends were 0 bases for V and 1 base for J; bases not matched to a gene: 0. Looked up from germline, CDR1 is MNHEY and CDR2 is SVGAGI. The CDR3 DNA reads TGTGCCAGCAGTTACTCTAGCGGGAGGAACACCGGGGAGCTGTTTTTT. This sequence encodes CASSYSSGRNTGELFF.

The rearrangement uses TRBV4-1 and TRBJ2-1; TRBD2 matches at 12 bases. J lost 5 bases, V lost 2 bases, and 10 bases had no gene match. This CDR3 is 18 amino acids long. Germline CDR1 reads MGHRA; CDR2 reads YSYEKL. CDR3 amino acids: CASSQQASGRAPNNEQFF. CDR3 nucleotide sequence: TGCGCCAGCAGCCAACAAGCTAGCGGGAGGGCCCCTAACAATGAGCAGTTCTTC.

This clonotype was found many times. The chain uses TRBV3-1 and TRBJ1-6; D gene uncertain. Germline V CDR1 and CDR2: LGHDT, YNNKEL (reference sequence). Trimming pared 3 bases from V and 8 bases from J, leaving 14 bases between. The CDR3 covers 15 residues. CDR3 amino acids: CASSHSLQSDSPLHF. The CDR3, as DNA: TGTGCCAGCAGCCATTCCTTACAAAGCGATTCACCCCTCCACTTT.

A few counts support this clonotype. This chain connects TRBV10-3 to TRBJ2-1; the match to TRBD1 covers 9 bases. Germline values: CDR1 ENHRY, CDR2 SYGVKD. The length of the CDR3 is 14 residues. The junction had 5 bases not matched to a gene; V was cut back by 6 bases and J by 5 bases. The CDR3 region is CAIRGQGANNEQFF. The DNA for the CDR3 is TGTGCCATCAGGGGACAGGGTGCTAACAATGAGCAGTTCTTC.

This clonotype came up many times. The chain is built from TRBV28 and TRBJ2-3; maybe TRBD2 (6 bases). CDR3 size: 18 residues. Germline lookup yields CDR1 MDHEN and CDR2 SYDVKM. The V end was cut by 2 bases, the J end by 8 bases, with 26 bases between. The CDR3 here is CASSLPDPGLVPLRTQYF. The CDR3 DNA is TGTGCCAGCAGTTTACCCGATCCGGGACTGGTACCTCTGCGTACGCAGTATTTT.

The gene calls are TRBV7-2 and TRBJ1-4; 7 bases agree with TRBD1. The CDR3 contains 15 residues. Trimming removed 5 bases from V and 7 bases from J; junction bases left unmatched: 10. CDR1 is SGHTA, CDR2 FQGNSA, per germline. The CDR3 loop is CASSPLTGTAEKLFF. Here the CDR3 DNA reads TGTGCCAGCAGCCCCTTGACAGGGACGGCTGAAAAACTGTTTTTT.

In its sample, this clonotype was seen a few times. The chain links TRBV20-1 to TRBJ2-1; D possibly matches TRBD1 or TRBD2 (5 bases each). CDR1 DFQATT and CDR2 SNEGSKA come from the germline V gene (reference sequence). Trimming removed 0 bases from V and 0 bases from J, with 12 bases in between. The length of the CDR3 is 16 residues. Here the CDR3 reads CSARDGGPSSYNEQFF. For the CDR3, the DNA is TGCAGTGCTAGAGATGGGGGACCGAGCTCCTACAATGAGCAGTTCTTC.

This chain connects TRBV19 to TRBJ2-5; 13 nucleotides match TRBD2. The CDR3 runs to 15 residues. Germline CDR1 reads LNHDA; CDR2 reads SQIVND (reference sequence). The junction had 5 bases not matched to a gene; V was cut back by 9 bases and J by 1 base. In nucleotides, the CDR3 is TGTGCCAGCAGCCGGACTAGCGGGGGCCAAGAGACCCAGTACTTC. Protein sequence: CASSRTSGGQETQYF.

At least ten counts were recorded for this clonotype. The chain is built from TRBV29-1 and TRBJ1-1, with TRBD1 matching over 8 bases. J gave up 3 bases and V 6 bases, and 6 bases lay outside the gene matches. The CDR3 has 13 amino acids. Germline V gene data show CDR1 as SQVTM and CDR2 as ANQGSEA. CDR3 amino acids: CSVTDRADTEAFF. The CDR3 coding sequence is TGCAGCGTCACGGACAGGGCGGACACTGAAGCTTTCTTT.